This T cell receptor beta chain was sequenced in a study of T cell responses to AZD1222 COVID-19 vaccine (dated by TCRdb to about 2021). At the level of the whole study: AZD1222 recipients whose second dose came at about 4 weeks and those whose second dose came at about 12 weeks were combined into one group, since spike-specific TCR depth and breadth did not differ between the two schedules. TCR sequencing was performed for 230 to 250 trial participants, of whom approximately 200 were given two doses of AZD1222 and around 25 were given two doses of MenACWY control vaccine. Trial participants were enrolled into age subgroups of 18-55, 56-69 and 70-plus years, which contained 148, 28 and 57 TCR-sequenced participants, respectively. Results the study describes overall, beyond this receptor: Conclusions about previously exposed vaccinees are limited because only five to seven AZD1222 recipients were SARS-CoV-2 seropositive at baseline. Vaccine-associated CD4 TCRs spanned the whole spike protein, with dominant responses in regions 160-218 and 743-854. Participants were mostly white British and included more females than males, and it was suggested by the authors that clonal diversity may have been underestimated. A significant rise in spike-specific TCR breadth and depth was observed after two AZD1222 doses relative to day 0 and relative to MenACWY recipients. Because no samples from the day 14 peak response were available, repertoires could be characterized only after the peak T cell response. Epitopes outside the regions mutated in the B.1.351 and B.1.1.7 variants were reportedly recognized by nearly half of the unique spike-specific TCRs. The 56-69-year group was small, and its depth increase did not reach significance, likely because of low power.

Turning to this clone: Its antigen is not yet known. Base quality data are lacking; no much larger clone is found one base away.

The sample's time point, from its label and the paper: baseline before first vaccination. Vaccinee samples came from UK trials COV001 and COV002, including a single-blind randomized controlled phase 2/3 trial of AZD1222 (ChAdOx1 nCoV-19) in healthy adults. For TCRbeta chain sequencing, PBMC samples were collected from trial participants at day 0 and at day 28 after the second dose. The CDR3 regions of human TCRbeta chains were analyzed by immunosequencing. Processing in the source paper ran as follows. TCRs in the repertoires were compared against a reference library of SARS-CoV-2-specific TCRs that had been generated with the MIRA antigen-specificity platform. Breadth was defined as the fraction of unique TCRs that were SARS-CoV-2-associated. Depth was defined as the fraction of total T cells that were SARS-CoV-2-associated. Each spike-specific TCR was assigned to its reactive spike region and to a CD4 or CD8 class using the MIRA data. Log10-transformed breadth and depth values were compared by one-way ANOVA with Sidak's multiple comparisons tests. In TCRdb, the immuneACCESS table is reduced to in-frame sequences with V and J assigned. These tables do not hold every clone; where another copy was compared, an unresolved V gene accounts for under half, and the others remain unexplained. The DNA was the basis for D and trimming; V, J and clone size are from that table. The sample includes roughly 100,000 clones, with 89% observed a single time. The ten largest clones take up around 1.6% of the sample.

V is trimmed back by 4 bases and J by 5 bases, and the junction contains 6 bases that no gene match accounts for. As encoded in the germline V gene (reference sequence), CDR1 is LGHDT while CDR2 is YNNKEL. The CDR3 numbers 15 residues from cysteine through phenylalanine. Only CDR3 DNA is held: 45 bases, read in frame from base 1. The source was peripheral blood, collected on day 0 of AZD1222 vaccination. Recombination linked TRBV3-1 (or the pseudogene TRBV3-2) to TRBJ2-5; 11 bases in between match TRBD2. The sequence derives from an adult in good health. The sequenced DNA is TGTGCCAGCAGCCTTATTAGCGGGGGGGCGGAGACCCAGTACTTC. Translated, this is CASSLISGGAETQYF.